The rows below give T cell receptor beta chains drawn from one sample of a study of T cells in localized non-small cell lung cancer. The data were produced by immunoSEQ multiplex PCR, yet TCRdb's version contains in-frame clones alone and is incomplete. The sample carries about 5,400 clones, less than 40% recorded once. Sequenced material: lung tumor tissue, taken before any cancer treatment. The origin of the receptors is a male donor at least 60 years old with stage I squamous cell lung carcinoma. CDR3s include the opening cysteine and the closing phenylalanine or tryptophan. D genes are given only for firm matches. Only some rows state a clone size, as once, few, many or a class for expanded clones.

TRBV9	NA	few	TRBJ2-7	CASSVVSAGEQYF	TGTGCCAGCAGCGTAGTTAGTGCGGGCGAGCAGTACTTC
TRBV5-1	NA	NA	TRBJ2-1	CASSLGDTGADEQFF	TGCGCCAGCAGCTTGGGGGACACCGGCGCAGATGAGCAGTTCTTC
TRBV6-8	NA	many	TRBJ2-6	CASSDGAPGGANVLTF	TGTGCCAGCAGTGACGGGGCGCCAGGTGGGGCCAACGTCCTGACTTTC
TRBV19	NA	few	TRBJ2-3	CASSIDRTDTQYF	TGTGCCAGTAGTATAGACCGGACAGATACGCAGTATTTT
TRBV29-1	NA	NA	TRBJ1-3	CSVAPSSGNTIYF	TGCAGCGTTGCACCGAGCTCTGGAAACACCATATATTTT
TRBV19	NA	NA	TRBJ2-2	CASMRGLRSGELFF	TGTGCCAGTATGCGGGGCCTTCGCTCCGGGGAGCTGTTTTTT
TRBV9	NA	medium-sized	TRBJ2-5	CASSGGFGGEVQYF	TGTGCCAGCAGCGGTGGGTTTGGTGGTGAGGTCCAGTACTTC
TRBV5-1	TRBD2	few	TRBJ2-3	CASSRLTSGGAVADTQYF	TGCGCCAGCAGCCGATTGACTAGCGGGGGGGCGGTCGCAGATACGCAGTATTTT
TRBV18	NA	few	TRBJ2-5	CASSPSPEAAQETQYF	TGTGCCAGCTCACCTAGTCCTGAGGCAGCTCAAGAGACCCAGTACTTC
TRBV9	NA	NA	TRBJ2-1	CASSYSLRPDEQFF	TGTGCCAGCTCCTACAGTTTGAGACCGGATGAGCAGTTCTTC
TRBV6-8	NA	NA	TRBJ1-1	CAIRSGKLGAFF	TGTGCCATCAGATCGGGTAAATTGGGAGCTTTCTTT
TRBV19	TRBD1	NA	TRBJ1-5	CASSLQGSGSNQPQHF	TGTGCCAGTAGTTTACAGGGGAGCGGTAGCAATCAGCCCCAGCATTTT
TRBV18	TRBD2	NA	TRBJ2-1	CASSPLAGGNYNEQFF	TGTGCCAGCTCACCCCTAGCGGGGGGAAACTACAATGAGCAGTTCTTC
TRBV14	NA	NA	TRBJ2-3	CASSQAGSDTQYF	TGTGCCAGCAGCCAAGCCGGTTCCGATACGCAGTATTTT
TRBV6-8	TRBD1	NA	TRBJ2-7	CASSYKGGTGYEQYF	TGTGCCAGCAGTTACAAAGGGGGGACAGGGTACGAGCAGTACTTC
TRBV7-2	TRBD1	NA	TRBJ2-4	CASSVRQGGIQYF	TGTGCCAGCAGCGTTAGACAGGGCGGCATTCAGTACTTC
TRBV30	NA	NA	TRBJ1-1	CAWSVIASATEAFF	TGTGCCTGGAGTGTAATTGCTTCGGCCACTGAAGCTTTCTTT
TRBV18	NA	NA	TRBJ1-4	CASSKTATNEKLFF	TGTGCCAGCTCTAAGACAGCCACTAATGAAAAACTGTTTTTT
TRBV14	TRBD2	NA	TRBJ2-5	CASSQDRSGGETQYF	TGTGCCAGCAGCCAAGACCGCAGCGGGGGGGAGACCCAGTACTTC
TRBV11-3	NA	few	TRBJ1-2	CASSPTERLGYGYTF	TGTGCCAGCAGCCCGACCGAGAGATTGGGATATGGCTACACCTTC
TRBV2	TRBD1	few	TRBJ2-1	CASSELGQGIEQFF	TGTGCCAGCAGTGAATTGGGACAGGGTATTGAGCAGTTCTTC
TRBV6-8	NA	NA	TRBJ2-7	CASSYLGVPSYEQYF	TGTGCCAGCAGTTACTTAGGCGTTCCCTCCTACGAGCAGTACTTC
TRBV28	NA	NA	TRBJ2-5	CASSLNGQGWETQYF	TGTGCCAGCAGTTTAAACGGGCAGGGGTGGGAGACCCAGTACTTC
TRBV6-8	NA	NA	TRBJ1-1	CASSLTGNTEAFF	TGTGCCAGCTCCCTGACAGGGAACACTGAAGCTTTCTTT
TRBV9	NA	NA	TRBJ1-3	CASSVDQSSGNTIYF	TGTGCCAGCAGCGTAGATCAGAGCTCTGGAAACACCATATATTTT
TRBV6-8	NA	NA	TRBJ2-7	CASSYSLSGSSYEQYF	TGTGCCAGCAGTTACTCCCTGAGTGGATCCTCCTACGAGCAGTACTTC
TRBV9	TRBD1	medium-sized	TRBJ2-7	CASSVLPGGGEQYF	TGTGCCAGCAGCGTACTCCCAGGGGGCGGTGAGCAGTACTTC
TRBV9	NA	medium-sized	TRBJ1-2	CASSVGEGNRGYGYTF	TGTGCCAGCAGCGTAGGCGAGGGAAATCGAGGATATGGCTACACCTTC
TRBV30	TRBD1	few	TRBJ2-7	CAWSMTGLYYEQYF	TGTGCCTGGAGCATGACAGGGCTATACTACGAGCAGTACTTC
TRBV6-8	NA	NA	TRBJ2-3	CAIRQEGSTDTQYF	TGTGCCATCAGACAGGAAGGGAGCACAGATACGCAGTATTTT
TRBV29-1	TRBD1	NA	TRBJ2-4	CSAARGQGNIQYF	TGCAGCGCGGCAAGGGGGCAGGGAAACATTCAGTACTTC
TRBV6-8	TRBD1	NA	TRBJ2-5	CASSDRGETQYF	TGTGCCAGCAGTGACAGGGGAGAGACCCAGTACTTC
TRBV30	NA	few	TRBJ1-1	CAWRDTGQSWGTEAFF	TGTGCCTGGAGAGACACGGGACAATCCTGGGGCACTGAAGCTTTCTTT
TRBV7-5	NA	few	TRBJ1-2	CASSPGQEFNYGYTF	TGTGCCAGCAGCCCAGGACAGGAATTTAACTATGGCTACACCTTC
TRBV6-7	TRBD1	NA	TRBJ2-7	CASGQGHEQYF	TGTGCCAGCGGACAGGGCCACGAGCAGTACTTC
TRBV6-8	NA	few	TRBJ2-7	CASRVGAYEQYF	TGTGCCAGCAGAGTTGGGGCCTACGAGCAGTACTTC
TRBV14	NA	NA	TRBJ2-2	CASSHGANTGELFF	TGTGCCAGCAGCCATGGGGCCAACACCGGGGAGCTGTTTTTT
TRBV18	NA	once	TRBJ2-7	CASSSQGLSSYEQYF	TGTGCCAGCTCATCACAGGGCCTGAGCTCCTACGAGCAGTACTTC
TRBV6-8	NA	few	TRBJ1-5	CASSGGASNQPQHF	TGTGCCAGCAGTGGCGGGGCCAGCAATCAGCCCCAGCATTTT
TRBV6-8	NA	NA	TRBJ1-3	CASSWGAAGNTIYF	TGTGCCAGCAGTTGGGGGGCGGCTGGAAACACCATATATTTT
TRBV9	NA	NA	TRBJ2-7	CASRVIRGPRYEQYF	TGTGCCAGCAGGGTTATAAGGGGTCCCCGATACGAGCAGTACTTC
TRBV12-5	NA	NA	TRBJ1-2	CASAQGAFGYTF	TGTGCTAGTGCCCAGGGCGCCTTTGGCTACACCTTC
TRBV18	NA	NA	TRBJ2-7	CASSPPEGGVDEQYF	TGTGCCAGCTCACCACCCGAGGGGGGGGTAGACGAGCAGTACTTC
TRBV6-8	NA	NA	TRBJ1-5	CASRTSNQPQHF	TGTGCCAGCAGGACCTCAAATCAGCCCCAGCATTTT
TRBV9	NA	medium-sized	TRBJ2-6	CASSVLAGSGANVLTF	TGTGCCAGCAGCGTTTTAGCAGGGTCTGGGGCCAACGTCCTGACTTTC
TRBV18	NA	NA	TRBJ2-3	CASSPSDSTDTQYF	TGTGCCAGCTCACCATCGGACAGCACAGATACGCAGTATTTT
TRBV28	TRBD2	NA	TRBJ2-4	CASSFSLAGRYIQYF	TGTGCCAGCAGTTTTTCGCTAGCGGGGAGGTACATTCAGTACTTC
TRBV12-5	NA	NA	TRBJ2-2	CASGTITGLTGELFF	TGTGCTAGTGGCACCATAACGGGACTCACCGGGGAGCTGTTTTTT
TRBV6-8	NA	NA	TRBJ2-3	CASSLNREDTQYF	TGTGCCAGCAGCCTAAACAGGGAGGATACGCAGTATTTT
TRBV14	NA	NA	TRBJ1-2	CASSQDWGKEPQPFDGYTF	TGTGCCAGCAGCCAAGACTGGGGAAAAGAACCCCAACCTTTTGATGGCTACACCTTC
TRBV28	NA	NA	TRBJ1-4	CASSTRDGHEKLFF	TGTGCCAGCAGTACCCGGGACGGACATGAAAAACTGTTTTTT
TRBV29-1	NA	few	TRBJ1-4	CSVLGGKGNEKLFF	TGCAGCGTCCTTGGGGGGAAGGGGAATGAAAAACTGTTTTTT
TRBV11-3	TRBD1	few	TRBJ2-1	CASSSRDRGSYNEQFF	TGTGCCAGCAGCAGCCGGGACAGGGGCTCCTACAATGAGCAGTTCTTC
TRBV18	NA	once	TRBJ1-1	CASSSGLLNTEAFF	TGTGCCAGCTCATCGGGACTGTTGAACACTGAAGCTTTCTTT
TRBV29-1	NA	NA	TRBJ1-2	CSVEEEGPFYGYTF	TGCAGCGTTGAAGAGGAGGGGCCCTTCTATGGCTACACCTTC
TRBV2	TRBD2	few	TRBJ2-2	CASTPTSGGTTNTGELFF	TGTGCCAGCACCCCGACTAGCGGGGGGACCACCAACACCGGGGAGCTGTTTTTT
TRBV19	NA	NA	TRBJ1-6	CASRVRGQLGSPLHF	TGTGCCAGTAGAGTACGGGGGCAGCTTGGTTCACCCCTCCACTTT
TRBV6-8	NA	NA	TRBJ2-1	CASSYQNNEQFF	TGTGCCAGCAGTTACCAGAACAATGAGCAGTTCTTC
TRBV11-3	TRBD2	medium-sized	TRBJ2-3	CASSRLAGNTDTQYF	TGTGCCAGCAGCCGACTAGCGGGGAACACAGATACGCAGTATTTT
TRBV14	TRBD2	NA	TRBJ2-1	CASSPRLSGGAHEQFF	TGTGCCAGCAGCCCCCGACTTAGCGGGGGGGCCCATGAGCAGTTCTTC